The T cell receptor beta chain described here comes from a study of blood T cells in healthy people across ages. A second PCR of about 7 to 11 cycles used a sample-barcoded 5' primer and a J-beta primer mix. TCRdb re-called the 5' RACE reads with MiXCR, one entry per CDR3 protein. The sample carries 1.5 million to 2 million distinct CDR3 sequences, 30% to 35% recorded once. This clonotype turned up a few times. The CDR3 runs to 11 residues. Germline assignment: CDR1 ENHRY and CDR2 SYGVKD. Between the trimmed V and J ends, which lost 11 bases and 4 bases, there was a span of 12 bases. The sequencing input was blood. The chain has TRBV10-3 and TRBJ2-7; a possible D gene is TRBD2 (6 bases). This sequence was found in a young woman in good health. The CDR3 coding sequence is TGTGCCCCCCCGGGGGTGTACGAGCAGTACTTC. It translates to CAPPGVYEQYF.